The 15 T cell receptor beta chains presented below share a single source sample, sequenced in a study of cytomegalovirus exposure and HLA in healthy donors. The PCR ran on 60 Vbeta and 13 Jbeta primers. The method was immunoSEQ multiplex PCR; TCRdb's version includes in-frame clones alone and lacks a portion of them. The sample records 100,000 or so clones, around 82% being singletons. Sequenced: PBMCs. The receptors stem from a man aged 18 to 30 in good health and CMV-seronegative.

The chain joins TRBV6-5 to TRBJ2-1, with TRBD2 identical over 11 bases. The CDR3 totals 15 residues. Germline loops: CDR1 MNHEY, CDR2 SVGAGI. V lost 5 bases to trimming and J lost 2 bases; unmatched junction nucleotides: 2. The CDR3 spells CASSLSGGAYNEQFF. Here the CDR3 DNA reads TGTGCCAGCAGTCTTAGCGGGGGGGCCTACAATGAGCAGTTCTTC.

The rearrangement joins TRBV11-3 to TRBJ2-1; D is undetermined. This CDR3 has 12 amino acids. Trimming shortened V by 5 bases and J by 8 bases, and 10 bases separated the two germline ends. Germline V gene data show CDR1 as SGHNT and CDR2 as YENEEA. The CDR3 reads CASSRVSDEQFF. For the CDR3, the DNA is TGTGCCAGCAGCCGTGTATCGGATGAGCAGTTCTTC.

For this clone: An end of the junction does not agree with germline; a read error may underlie this. The V and J genes are TRBV7-9 and TRBJ2-5; TRBD2 matches at 13 bases. This CDR3 is 17 amino acids long. Germline V gene lookup returns CDR1 SEHNR and CDR2 FQNEAQ (reference sequence). CDR3: CSSSLGTSGGVKETQYF. The DNA of the CDR3 is TGTTCCAGCAGCTTAGGAACTAGCGGGGGGGTCAAGGAGACCCAGTACTTC. The complete variable domain, with remaining parts taken from reference TRBV7-9 and TRBJ2-5, reads DTGVSQNPRHKITKRGQNVTFRCDPISEHNRLYWYRQTLGQGPEFLTYFQNEAQLEKSRLLSDRFSAERPKGSFSTLEIQRTEQGDSAMYLCSSSLGTSGGVKETQYFGPGTRLLVL.

V and J are TRBV19 and TRBJ1-1; D is possibly TRBD1 (6 bases). Looked up from germline, CDR1 is LNHDA and CDR2 is SQIVND (reference sequence). Trimming took 3 bases from V and 3 from J, leaving 8 bases between them. The CDR3 sequence is 13 residues long. The CDR3 loop is CASSITGYTEAFF. CDR3 bases: TGTGCCAGTAGTATTACAGGGTACACTGAAGCTTTCTTT.

This clone has only a few counts. The chain has TRBV12-2 and TRBJ1-4. TRBV12-2 represents a pseudogene. CDR3 size: 18 residues. The CDR3 region is CASRLRRSDGRPNEKLFF. As DNA, the CDR3 is TGTGCAAGTCGCTTAAGACGATCTGATGGGAGGCCTAATGAAAAACTGTTTTTT.

This clone has just one count. The chain couples TRBV30 to TRBJ2-1, with 7 bases matching TRBD2. The germline V gene encodes CDR1 GTSNPN and CDR2 SVGIG (reference sequence). The J segment lost 9 bases and the V segment lost 0 bases, leaving 8 bases of the junction unmatched. The CDR3 totals 14 residues. CDR3 sequence reads: CAWSVLSWGGEQFF. CDR3 nucleotides: TGTGCCTGGAGTGTACTGAGCTGGGGGGGTGAGCAGTTCTTC.

The chain recombines TRBV7-2 with TRBJ2-3; a weak D match, TRBD2 (5 bases). The CDR3 consists of 14 residues. From germline, CDR1 is SGHTA and CDR2 FQGNSA. Trimming took off 2 bases at V and 2 bases at J, with 8 bases between the two ends. CDR3 coding DNA: TGTGCCAGCAGCTTAAGACTAACCACAGATACGCAGTATTTT. It encodes CASSLRLTTDTQYF.

This chain uses TRBV5-1 with TRBJ2-7; 10 nucleotides match TRBD2. V trimming: 0 bases; J trimming: 1 base; junction bases outside the gene matches: 4. This CDR3 spans 16 amino acids. Germline V gene lookup returns CDR1 SGHRS and CDR2 YFSETQ. CDR3 amino acids: CASSLAPSGGSYEQYF. For the CDR3, the DNA is TGCGCCAGCAGCTTGGCGCCTAGCGGGGGATCCTACGAGCAGTACTTC. Full variable domain (missing parts from reference TRBV5-1 and TRBJ2-7): KAGVTQTPRYLIKTRGQQVTLSCSPISGHRSVSWYQQTPGQGLQFLFEYFSETQRNKGNFPGRFSGRQFSNSRSEMNVSTLELGDSALYLCASSLAPSGGSYEQYFGPGTRLTVT.

V gene TRBV7-2 combines with J gene TRBJ2-7; 10 bases map to TRBD2. After removal of 5 bases from V and 3 bases from J, the junction contained 10 bases not matched to a gene. Germline V gene sequence: CDR1 SGHTA, CDR2 FQGNSA. This CDR3 has 16 residues. This CDR3 is CASSTASGGLFYEQYF. The CDR3 DNA sequence: TGTGCCAGCAGCACCGCTAGCGGGGGCCTCTTCTACGAGCAGTACTTC.

This clone was seen more than once but under ten times. The rearrangement uses TRBV10-3 and TRBJ1-2; TRBD1 aligns across 9 bases. The CDR3 contains 13 residues. V was clipped by 4 bases and J by 3 bases; unmatched bases: 0. Germline V gives CDR1 ENHRY, CDR2 SYGVKD. The CDR3 nucleotides read TGTGCCATCAGTGGGACAGGGGACTATGGCTACACCTTC. This sequence encodes CAISGTGDYGYTF.

This chain connects TRBV5-5 to TRBJ2-6, with 7 positions matching TRBD2. V trimming: 2 bases; J trimming: 2 bases; junction bases outside the gene matches: 1. The germline CDR1 and CDR2 sequences are SGHKS and YYEKEE (reference sequence). This CDR3 is 15 amino acids long. The DNA of the CDR3 is TGTGCCAGCAGCTTTGGGGGGGCTGGGGCCAACGTCCTGACTTTC. Translated, it gives CASSFGGAGANVLTF.

The J gene is TRBJ2-2, the V gene TRBV5-1; D might be TRBD1 (7 bases). The CDR3 contains 16 residues. Per the germline V gene, CDR1 is SGHRS and CDR2 is YFSETQ. V lost 5 bases, J lost 0 bases, and 14 bases lay in between. CDR3 sequence (DNA): TGCGCCAGCAGTCGCGGGACAGAGACGAACACCGGGGAGCTGTTTTTT. Translation: CASSRGTETNTGELFF.

In its sample, this clone was seen once. V gene TRBV6-5 combines with J gene TRBJ1-2; D gene ambiguous. V was shortened by 1 base and J by 4 bases, with 10 bases between the two germline ends. CDR1 and CDR2 (germline): MNHEY, SVGAGI. CDR3 length: 14 residues. Written as DNA, the CDR3 is TGTGCCAGCAGTTACTACGTACGGGGCTATGGCTACACCTTC. Translating gives CASSYYVRGYGYTF.

The chain has TRBV28 and TRBJ2-1; D is unresolved. CDR3 length: 14 amino acids. Germline V gene data show CDR1 as MDHEN and CDR2 as SYDVKM. Trimming removed 3 bases at V and 6 bases at J, with 12 bases between. The CDR3 loop is CASSFPDTFNEQFF. The CDR3 nucleotides are TGTGCCAGCAGTTTTCCCGACACATTCAATGAGCAGTTCTTC. The entire variable domain, with the rest obtained from reference TRBV28 and TRBJ2-1, is as follows: DVKVTQSSRYLVKRTGEKVFLECVQDMDHENMFWYRQDPGLGLRLIYFSYDVKMKEKGDIPEGYSVSREKKERFSLILESASTNQTSMYLCASSFPDTFNEQFFGPGTRLTVL.

This chain joins TRBV5-1 and TRBJ1-2; 7 positions match TRBD1. V lost 3 bases, J lost 0 bases, and 8 bases stayed unmatched. The CDR3 length is 16 residues. CDR1 is SGHRS and CDR2 is YFSETQ in the germline V gene. CDR3 DNA sequence: TGCGCCAGCAGCTATGGCGGGACAGAGGCTAACTATGGCTACACCTTC. It translates to CASSYGGTEANYGYTF.